Following are 32 T cell receptor beta chains from one sample sequenced in a study of cytomegalovirus exposure and HLA in healthy donors. PCR was performed using 60 Vbeta and 13 Jbeta primers. Clones were read by immunoSEQ multiplex PCR, and TCRdb kept only the in-frame ones, dropping some. The table records under 250,000 clones, about three quarters of them present only once. Material: PBMCs. Every receptor here comes from a boy between 10 and 17 years old in good health and CMV-seronegative.

This clone has just one count. The chain links TRBV15 to TRBJ1-5; 8 nucleotides agree with TRBD1. V was clipped by 2 bases and J by 0 bases; unmatched bases: 6. Germline CDR1 LNHNV, CDR2 YYDKDF (reference sequence). The CDR3 extends over 17 amino acids. CDR3 DNA sequence: TGTGCCACCAGCAGATTCAGCGGGACAGGTAGCAATCAGCCCCAGCATTTT. Translation gives CATSRFSGTGSNQPQHF. Drawing the rest from reference TRBV15 and TRBJ1-5, the complete variable domain is DAMVIQNPRYQVTQFGKPVTLSCSQTLNHNVMYWYQQKSSQAPKLLFHYYDKDFNNEADTPDNFQSRRPNTSFCFLDIRSPGLGDTAMYLCATSRFSGTGSNQPQHFGDGTRLSIL.

This chain links TRBV7-5 with TRBJ2-1; the table assigns TRBD2, which was not confirmed against the DNA. TRBV7-5 is an annotated pseudogene. This CDR3 spans 19 amino acids. This chain's CDR3 is CARSLESLASGGSYNEQFF. CDR3 coding DNA: TGTGCCAGAAGCTTAGAGTCCTTGGCTAGCGGGGGCTCCTACAATGAGCAGTTCTTC.

The J gene is TRBJ1-2, the V gene TRBV11-3; D is uncertain. Trimming shortened V by 0 bases and J by 4 bases, and 9 bases separated the two germline ends. The CDR3 spans 14 residues. Germline assignment: CDR1 SGHNT and CDR2 YENEEA. The CDR3 DNA follows: TGTGCCAGCAGCTTAGATAACCGGGTCTATGGCTACACCTTC. It is translated as CASSLDNRVYGYTF.

The chain uses TRBV25-1 and TRBJ1-3, with TRBD1 as a possible D gene (5 bases). In germline, CDR1 is MGHDK, CDR2 SYGVNS. This CDR3 spans 16 amino acids. The V end was cut by 3 bases, the J end by 1 base, with 13 bases between. DNA for the CDR3: TGTGCCAGCAGTGATACAGGTTTAAGGTCTGGAAACACCATATATTTT. Translated: CASSDTGLRSGNTIYF.

The chain is built from TRBV10-3 and TRBJ2-5, with D maybe TRBD2 (5 bases). CDR3 size: 12 residues. V was cut by 11 bases and J by 0 bases, with 10 bases left in between. Germline CDR1 ENHRY, CDR2 SYGVKD. The CDR3 protein is CAVLGDQETQYF. DNA of the CDR3: TGTGCCGTCCTCGGGGACCAAGAGACCCAGTACTTC.

This sequence joins TRBV5-1 and TRBJ2-2, with D unclear. Germline CDR1 reads SGHRS; CDR2 reads YFSETQ. This CDR3 is built from 14 residues. Trimming stripped 4 bases from V and 6 bases from J, with 13 bases between. The CDR3 protein is CASSRSSSAGELFF. CDR3 DNA sequence: TGCGCCAGCAGCCGTTCCTCCTCGGCCGGGGAGCTGTTTTTT.

This clone was observed a handful of times. This chain connects TRBV19 to TRBJ1-1; D remains ambiguous. The germline V gene has CDR1 LNHDA and CDR2 SQIVND (reference sequence). The V and J ends lost 2 bases and 6 bases respectively, with 4 bases between them. The CDR3 is 11 residues long. The CDR3 sequence is CASSIQSEAFF. The CDR3 DNA follows: TGTGCCAGTAGTATACAGTCTGAAGCTTTCTTT.

This chain connects TRBV30 to TRBJ2-7; D is uncertain. CDR3 length: 12 amino acids. Trimming shortened V by 2 bases and J by 4 bases, and 9 bases separated the two germline ends. Germline loops: CDR1 GTSNPN, CDR2 SVGIG (reference sequence). CDR3 nucleotide sequence: TGTGCCTGGAGTCCACAGTCTTACGAGCAGTACTTC. It translates to CAWSPQSYEQYF.

The J gene is TRBJ1-5, the V gene TRBV6-5, with D possibly being TRBD1 (5 bases). CDR1 and CDR2 (germline): MNHEY, SVGAGI. The CDR3 totals 13 residues. The V end was cut by 5 bases, the J end by 3 bases, with 8 bases between. The CDR3 nucleotides read TGTGCCAGCAGTCGAGGACACAATCAGCCCCAGCATTTT. Translated: CASSRGHNQPQHF.

This clone was seen a few times. The V and J genes are TRBV5-6 and TRBJ2-7, with 8 bases aligning to TRBD1. Trimming at V came to 2 bases and at J to 3 bases, leaving 4 bases not matched to a gene. CDR1 is SGHDT, CDR2 YYEEEE, per germline. This CDR3 is 14 amino acids long. The CDR3 DNA reads as TGTGCCAGCAGCTTTGGACAGGGAAGCTACGAGCAGTACTTC. This translates into CASSFGQGSYEQYF.

The chain links TRBV30 to TRBJ2-7, with D possibly TRBD2 on 6 matching bases. The CDR3 is 11 amino acids. CDR1 and CDR2 from the germline V gene are GTSNPN and SVGIG (reference sequence). Trimming cost V 3 bases and J 3 bases, with 6 bases left between them. CDR3 DNA: TGTGCCTGGAGGGAGGGCTACGAGCAGTACTTC. It encodes CAWREGYEQYF.

This chain links TRBV6-1 with TRBJ2-2; possibly TRBD1 for D (6 bases). V lost 4 bases to trimming and J lost 5 bases, with 14 bases between them. Germline V gene sequence: CDR1 MNHNS, CDR2 SASEGT. The CDR3 covers 15 residues. CDR3 in DNA: TGTGCCAGCAGTGCGACAGGAACTGAAACCGGGGAGCTGTTTTTT. Its translation is CASSATGTETGELFF.

The chain couples TRBV27 to TRBJ1-6; tentative D call: TRBD1 (6 bases). Trimming stripped 2 bases from V and 16 bases from J, with 15 bases between. The CDR3 totals 13 residues. CDR1 and CDR2 (germline): MNHEY, SMNVEV (reference sequence). CDR3 nucleotides: TGTGCCAGCAGTTTACGAATCGGACAGTGGCTCCACTTT. As protein: CASSLRIGQWLHF.

In its sample, this clone was seen a few times. The chain carries TRBV19 and TRBJ2-6; 12 nucleotides match TRBD1. Germline trimming cut 5 bases from V and 0 bases from J; bases unmatched to any gene: 14. The CDR3 totals 21 residues. From germline, CDR1 is LNHDA and CDR2 SQIVND (reference sequence). The CDR3 region has the DNA TGTGCCAGTAGTCGGCGCACCGGGACAGGGGGCCCCAGCTCTGGGGCCAACGTCCTGACTTTC. Its translation is CASSRRTGTGGPSSGANVLTF.

V usage is TRBV6-1 and J usage is TRBJ2-5; a weak D match, TRBD2 (5 bases). This CDR3 is built from 13 residues. V was pared by 1 base and J by 7 bases, with 10 bases between. CDR1 and CDR2 from the germline V gene are MNHNS and SASEGT. The chain's CDR3 is CASSEVREGTQYF. DNA of the CDR3: TGTGCCAGCAGTGAAGTTCGCGAGGGGACCCAGTACTTC.

The chain has TRBV28 and TRBJ1-5; 7 bases map to TRBD1. Germline loops: CDR1 MDHEN, CDR2 SYDVKM. J lost 2 bases, V lost 2 bases, and 0 bases had no gene match. This CDR3 region has 14 residues. CDR3 region: CASSLQGGNQPQHF. The DNA for the CDR3 is TGTGCCAGCAGTTTACAGGGGGGCAATCAGCCCCAGCATTTT.

The chain is built from TRBV29-1 and TRBJ1-2; D is uncertain. The V gene's germline CDR1 is SQVTM and CDR2 ANQGSEA. CDR3 length: 10 residues. The CDR3 sequence: CSESTDGYTF. The CDR3 region has the DNA TGCAGTGAATCCACTGATGGCTACACCTTC.

The chain's CDR3 is CASSFDRVTEAFF. CDR3 nucleotide sequence: TGTGCCAGCAGTTTCGACAGGGTCACTGAAGCTTTCTTT. The V call is TRBV6-6, the J call TRBJ1-1; 7 nucleotides match TRBD1. Germline V gene data show CDR1 as MNHNY and CDR2 as SVGAGI (reference sequence). The CDR3 spans 13 residues. V dropped 4 bases and J dropped 4; count of bases not matched to a gene: 3.

In its sample, this clone was seen a few times. The V gene is TRBV4-1, the J gene TRBJ2-7; D is uncertain. V lost 1 base and J 2 bases, leaving 9 bases between the germline ends. This CDR3 has 14 amino acids. CDR1 and CDR2 from the germline V gene are MGHRA and YSYEKL. The CDR3 DNA is TGCGCCAGCAGCCAAGCCCCCTTCCCCTACGAGCAGTACTTC. Translated: CASSQAPFPYEQYF.

CDR3 in amino acids: CASGLGQGFLGTEAFF. In DNA, the CDR3 is TGTGCTAGTGGTTTGGGACAGGGGTTCTTGGGCACTGAAGCTTTCTTT. The chain couples TRBV12-5 to TRBJ1-1; 8 positions match TRBD1. From germline, CDR1 is LGHNT and CDR2 FRNRAP. This CDR3 is built from 16 residues. The V segment lost 1 base and the J segment 4 bases; nucleotides outside the gene matches: 8.

The chain has TRBV21-1 and TRBJ1-2; the D call of TRBD1 is as the table states it, not checked on the DNA. TRBV21-1 is a pseudogene segment. This CDR3 has 13 residues. The CDR3 sequence is CASPAGAQRFYTF. The DNA of the CDR3 is TGTGCCAGCCCCGCAGGGGCTCAACGATTCTACACCTTT.

This chain connects TRBV5-1 to TRBJ1-2; D remains unclear. CDR1 and CDR2 (germline): SGHRS, YFSETQ. The CDR3 spans 15 residues. V was trimmed by 4 bases and J by 5 bases, leaving 18 bases between them. CDR3 sequence (DNA): TGCGCCAGCAGCCCGCCTTCCCCAGGTGTTTATGGCTACACCTTC. Encoded protein: CASSPPSPGVYGYTF.

This clone was observed a single time. The chain recombines TRBV9 with TRBJ2-1; maybe TRBD1 (8 bases). This CDR3 has 17 amino acids. Trimming stripped 3 bases from V and 9 bases from J, with 25 bases between. The germline CDR1 and CDR2 sequences are SGDLS and YYNGEE. CDR3 bases: TGTGCCAGCAGCGCCCATGGACAGGGCGGAGGGGGGGGTGAGCAGTTCTTC. Its protein is CASSAHGQGGGGGEQFF. The full variable domain, with the rest looked up from reference TRBV9 and TRBJ2-1, is DSGVTQTPKHLITATGQRVTLRCSPRSGDLSVYWYQQSLDQGLQFLIQYYNGEERAKGNILERFSAQQFPDLHSELNLSSLELGDSALYFCASSAHGQGGGGGEQFFGPGTRLTVL.

V usage is TRBV25-1 and J usage is TRBJ2-2, with TRBD1 identical over 11 bases. CDR3 size: 17 residues. V dropped 1 base and J dropped 5; count of bases not matched to a gene: 6. From germline, CDR1 is MGHDK and CDR2 SYGVNS. CDR3 region: CASSEFTGTGGTGELFF. Written as DNA, the CDR3 is TGTGCCAGCAGTGAATTTACCGGGACAGGGGGGACCGGGGAGCTGTTTTTT.

V usage is TRBV5-6 and J usage is TRBJ2-7; D might be TRBD1 (6 bases). With 4 bases removed from V and 7 bases from J, the gap between germline ends came to 9 bases. The V gene's germline CDR1 is SGHDT and CDR2 YYEEEE. The CDR3 loop spans 11 amino acids. The CDR3 protein is CASSKDREQYF. Here the CDR3 DNA reads TGTGCCAGCAGCAAGGACAGAGAGCAGTACTTC.

The chain has TRBV4-2 and TRBJ2-1; D possibly corresponds to TRBD2 (6 bases). CDR3 size: 17 residues. V was pared by 1 base and J by 7 bases, with 20 bases between. Looked up from germline, CDR1 is LGHNA and CDR2 is YNFKEQ. This chain's CDR3 is CASSQGLGGRGLNEQFF. The CDR3 DNA reads TGTGCCAGCAGCCAAGGTCTTGGAGGGAGAGGGCTGAATGAGCAGTTCTTC.

The gene calls are TRBV9 and TRBJ1-2; a weak D match, TRBD1 (6 bases). The CDR3 spans 13 residues. From germline, CDR1 is SGDLS and CDR2 YYNGEE. The V end was cut by 3 bases, the J end by 4 bases, with 10 bases between. Here the CDR3 DNA reads TGTGCCAGCAGCGAGCCACAGGGCTATGGCTACACCTTC. Translating gives CASSEPQGYGYTF.

The genes are TRBV5-1 and TRBJ1-5; no clear D gene. Germline CDR1 SGHRS, CDR2 YFSETQ. This CDR3 is built from 13 residues. V was pared by 0 bases and J by 5 bases, with 6 bases between. The CDR3 DNA reads as TGCGCCAGCAGCTTGGACGGGTATCAGCCCCAGCATTTT. This codes for CASSLDGYQPQHF.

The count of this clone is one. The J gene is TRBJ2-7, the V gene TRBV6-1, with 12 bases matching TRBD2. The CDR3 runs 14 residues. V trimming: 8 bases; J trimming: 2 bases; junction bases outside the gene matches: 4. Per the germline V gene, CDR1 is MNHNS and CDR2 is SASEGT. CDR3 protein: CASVRTSGAYEQYF. The CDR3 DNA is TGTGCCAGCGTAAGGACTAGCGGGGCCTACGAGCAGTACTTC.

As concerns this clone: Germline and junction disagree at one end, which may indicate a read error. The chain carries TRBV7-9 and TRBJ1-2, with 8 bases aligning to TRBD1. Germline V gene data show CDR1 as SEHNR and CDR2 as FQNEAQ (reference sequence). The CDR3 is made up of 14 amino acids. In DNA form, the CDR3 reads TGTTCCAGCAGCTTCGGCCAGGGGGCATATGGCTACACCTTC. The encoded protein is CSSSFGQGAYGYTF.

The chain carries TRBV27 and TRBJ2-3; 7 positions match TRBD2. The CDR3 consists of 18 residues. J gave up 5 bases and V 3 bases, and 17 bases lay outside the gene matches. Germline CDR1 is MNHEY and CDR2 is SMNVEV (reference sequence). Written as DNA, the CDR3 is TGTGCCAGCAGTTTTCAAATGGCCCCGGCACTAGCGTTAGATACGCAGTATTTT. Translation gives CASSFQMAPALALDTQYF.

The sample holds one count of this clone. The rearrangement links TRBV9 to TRBJ2-7, with 12 bases identical to TRBD1. The V gene end was trimmed by 4 bases and the J gene end by 6 bases; junction bases not matched to a gene: 11. Per the germline V gene, CDR1 is SGDLS and CDR2 is YYNGEE. CDR3 size: 16 residues. This chain's CDR3 is CASSPLGDRGRGEQYF. The CDR3 nucleotides read TGTGCCAGCAGCCCCCTAGGGGACAGGGGGCGCGGCGAGCAGTACTTC. Based on the CDR3 plus reference TRBV9 and TRBJ2-7, the full variable domain is DSGVTQTPKHLITATGQRVTLRCSPRSGDLSVYWYQQSLDQGLQFLIQYYNGEERAKGNILERFSAQQFPDLHSELNLSSLELGDSALYFCASSPLGDRGRGEQYFGPGTRLTVT.